This T cell receptor (beta chain) was captured by sequencing in a study of blood T cell repertoires in COVID-19. Study-wide background: PBMCs, B-cell-depleted T cells, or T cells were the source of the cDNA or gDNA that made up the material.

In the authors' workflow: From reference gene primer amplification, estimates of nucleated cell counts were derived. TCRdb's table, derived via immunoSEQ multiplex PCR, lists solely in-frame clones and lacks some. V and J calls and clone size are given by that table; D and trimming were obtained from the DNA. The sample lists about 120,000 clones; roughly four fifths were seen once. The germline CDR1 and CDR2 sequences are SQVTM and ANQGSEA. CDR3 length: 17 residues. The V end was cut by 3 bases, the J end by 3 bases, with 24 bases between. The chain employs TRBV29-1 and TRBJ2-7; D call uncertain. This TCR derives from a human donor in a cohort sampled during active COVID-19. The sample taken for sequencing was peripheral blood. The CDR3 region is CSVDLIERIWKIYEQYF. Here the CDR3 DNA reads TGCAGCGTTGATTTAATAGAGAGGATTTGGAAAATCTACGAGCAGTACTTC.